The rows below give T cell receptor beta chains drawn from one sample of a study of monozygotic twins with inflammatory bowel disease. TCRdb reprocessed the 5' RACE reads and reports one entry per CDR3 protein, with no DNA. This sample's clone table lists 200,000 to 250,000 distinct CDR3 sequences. Sequenced input: blood. The source is a human donor with ulcerative colitis or Crohn's disease, or a healthy co-twin of an affected twin (not recorded which). Both conserved end residues are part of each CDR3.

CDR3	V	J
CASSFPGPNYGYTF	TRBV6-6	TRBJ1-2
CSARDRGPQETQYF	TRBV20-1	TRBJ2-5
CSARDPQTVYEQYF	TRBV20-1	TRBJ2-7
CASRSVGTPFGNTEAFF	TRBV11-2	TRBJ1-1
CASSPGEARSPYEQYF	TRBV7-8	TRBJ2-7
CSAQPGQGAGETQYF	TRBV20-1	TRBJ2-5
CASSTPRGRAGELFF	TRBV18	TRBJ2-2
CASSLRGNSYEQYF	TRBV5-4	TRBJ2-7
CASRPPTGTGEKLFF	TRBV6-1	TRBJ1-4
CASSPSASGGSQYF	TRBV12-3/TRBV12-4	TRBJ2-5
CASRGGADLTGELFF	TRBV5-1	TRBJ2-2
CASSLRDRFPYEQYF	TRBV7-8	TRBJ2-7
CASSLGISHGYTF	TRBV7-9	TRBJ1-2
CSARNIDRGPYNEQFF	TRBV20-1	TRBJ2-1
CASTTSPGGGAYNEQFF	TRBV11-1	TRBJ2-1
CASSLHVGFAYEQYF	TRBV27	TRBJ2-7